Presented here are 21 T cell receptor beta chains from one specimen sequenced in a study of blood T cell repertoires in COVID-19. Produced via immunoSEQ multiplex PCR; TCRdb's table is partial and in-frame only. The sample holds some 150,000 clones, 70% to 90% seen once. Sequencing input: peripheral blood. These receptors were obtained from a human donor in a cohort sampled during active COVID-19.

This clone was found once. The genes are TRBV5-1 and TRBJ2-7; 10 nucleotides agree with TRBD1. Germline CDR1 reads SGHRS; CDR2 reads YFSETQ. V shed 2 bases and J 2 bases; nucleotides not matched to a gene: 4. The CDR3 consists of 15 residues. CDR3 protein: CASSFYGTGAYEQYF. The CDR3 DNA reads TGCGCCAGCAGCTTCTATGGGACAGGGGCCTACGAGCAGTACTTC.

This chain connects TRBV10-1 to TRBJ2-3; TRBD2 matches 8 bases. This CDR3 contains 15 residues. Germline V gene sequence: CDR1 WNHNN, CDR2 SYGVQD (reference sequence). J was trimmed by 2 bases and V by 3 bases; bases with no gene match: 4. CDR3 protein: CASSEHGGVTDTQYF. The CDR3 DNA is TGCGCCAGCAGTGAACACGGGGGGGTCACAGATACGCAGTATTTT.

The rearrangement uses TRBV28 and TRBJ1-5; 8 bases are shared with TRBD1. The ends lost 4 bases at V and 0 bases at J; junction bases unmatched: 8. The CDR3 is 17 amino acids. Germline V gene lookup returns CDR1 MDHEN and CDR2 SYDVKM. CDR3 nucleotides: TGTGCCAGCAGTTCCCTGACAGGGGCCTATAGCAATCAGCCCCAGCATTTT. It encodes CASSSLTGAYSNQPQHF.

The rearrangement uses TRBV2 and TRBJ2-3; TRBD1 matches at 7 bases. The CDR3 extends over 16 amino acids. J was trimmed by 1 base and V by 6 bases; bases with no gene match: 10. Germline V gene sequence: CDR1 SNHLY, CDR2 FYNNEI. CDR3 nucleotides: TGTGCCAGCAGCCACACAGACAGGGAAGGCACAGATACGCAGTATTTT. Translated, it gives CASSHTDREGTDTQYF.

The CDR3 reads CASSETPGGKSPLHF. CDR3 nucleotide sequence: TGTGCCAGCAGTGAAACCCCAGGAGGCAAGTCACCCCTCCACTTT. The chain couples TRBV2 to TRBJ1-6; D gene ambiguous. The V gene lost 2 bases and the J gene lost 10 bases, with 15 bases spanning the gap. The CDR3 spans 15 residues. Looked up from germline, CDR1 is SNHLY and CDR2 is FYNNEI.

The V gene is TRBV6-5, the J gene TRBJ1-4, with 7 bases aligning to TRBD1. This CDR3 has 14 residues. V lost 6 bases to trimming and J lost 7 bases; unmatched junction nucleotides: 8. Germline V lookup: CDR1 MNHEY, CDR2 SVGAGI. This CDR3 is CASSRQGRGEKLFF. CDR3 in DNA: TGTGCCAGCAGCAGACAGGGCCGGGGTGAAAAACTGTTTTTT.

This chain uses TRBV2 with TRBJ2-3; TRBD1 aligns across 7 bases. Germline V gives CDR1 SNHLY, CDR2 FYNNEI. This CDR3 contains 15 residues. V dropped 6 bases and J dropped 4; count of bases not matched to a gene: 10. The DNA for the CDR3 is TGTGCCAGCAGGGCGACAGGGTTTGGCGCAGATACGCAGTATTTT. It is translated as CASRATGFGADTQYF.

This clone was seen more than once but under ten times. DNA of the CDR3: TGTGCCAGTAGTCCTTTTATGAACACTGAAGCTTTCTTT. This sequence encodes CASSPFMNTEAFF. The rearrangement links TRBV19 to TRBJ1-1; D not certain. The length of the CDR3 is 13 residues. Trimming stripped 5 bases from V and 0 bases from J, with 7 bases between. Germline values: CDR1 LNHDA, CDR2 SQIVND (reference sequence).

The chain links TRBV19 to TRBJ2-5; D is ambiguous. The CDR3 sequence is 13 residues long. The V and J ends lost 5 bases and 4 bases respectively, with 11 bases between them. CDR1 is LNHDA and CDR2 is SQIVND in the germline V gene (reference sequence). CDR3 region: CASSAPWAETQYF. CDR3 sequence (DNA): TGTGCCAGTAGTGCACCTTGGGCAGAGACCCAGTACTTC.

The V gene is TRBV30, the J gene TRBJ2-3; weak D call: TRBD1 (5 bases). Trimming left V 4 bases short and J 6 bases short, with 8 bases between. CDR3 length: 11 residues. Germline CDR1 and CDR2: GTSNPN and SVGIG (reference sequence). The CDR3 region is CAWTGSDTQYF. The DNA for the CDR3 is TGTGCCTGGACAGGGTCCGATACGCAGTATTTT.

The J gene is TRBJ2-3, the V gene TRBV2; TRBD2 matches at 11 bases. The germline CDR1 and CDR2 sequences are SNHLY and FYNNEI. V lost 6 bases to trimming and J lost 6 bases; unmatched junction nucleotides: 8. The CDR3 sequence is 15 residues long. CDR3 sequence reads: CASRLTSGTADTQYF. The CDR3 DNA is TGTGCCAGCAGGCTGACTAGCGGGACAGCGGATACGCAGTATTTT. The full variable domain, its missing parts supplied by reference TRBV2 and TRBJ2-3, is EPEVTQTPSHQVTQMGQEVILRCVPISNHLYFYWYRQILGQKVEFLVSFYNNEISEKSEIFDDQFSVERPDGSNFTLKIRSTKLEDSAMYFCASRLTSGTADTQYFGPGTRLTVL.

The V call is TRBV28, the J call TRBJ1-1; 10 bases match TRBD1. V was clipped by 3 bases and J by 9 bases; unmatched bases: 7. The CDR3 totals 14 residues. Germline loops: CDR1 MDHEN, CDR2 SYDVKM. CDR3 sequence: CASSLSTGGAKAFF. The CDR3 DNA follows: TGTGCCAGCAGTTTGTCGACAGGGGGCGCGAAAGCTTTCTTT.

The chain joins TRBV11-2 to TRBJ2-3, with unresolved D. The CDR3 sequence is 16 residues long. Germline CDR1 is SGHAT and CDR2 is FQNNGV. The V gene lost 5 bases and the J gene lost 1 base, with 16 bases spanning the gap. The CDR3 reads CASSPRLAQRTDTQYF. As DNA, the CDR3 is TGTGCCAGCAGCCCACGACTCGCGCAACGCACAGATACGCAGTATTTT. The full variable domain, its missing parts supplied by reference TRBV11-2 and TRBJ2-3, is EAGVAQSPRYKIIEKRQSVAFWCNPISGHATLYWYQQILGQGPKLLIQFQNNGVVDDSQLPKDRFSAERLKGVDSTLKIQPAKLEDSAVYLCASSPRLAQRTDTQYFGPGTRLTVL.

The rearrangement links TRBV24-1 to TRBJ2-7; no clear D. In germline, CDR1 is KGHDR, CDR2 SFDVKD. The length of the CDR3 is 13 residues. Trimming took 8 bases from V and 1 from J, leaving 11 bases between them. In DNA form, the CDR3 reads TGTGCCACCACTTCCCACGAGTCCTACGAGCAGTACTTC. As protein: CATTSHESYEQYF.

This sequence joins TRBV4-1 and TRBJ2-1; 10 nucleotides agree with TRBD1. Germline V gene lookup returns CDR1 MGHRA and CDR2 YSYEKL. The V segment lost 1 base and the J segment 6 bases; nucleotides outside the gene matches: 3. This CDR3 is built from 15 residues. The CDR3 reads CASSQGQGAINEQFF. As DNA, the CDR3 is TGCGCCAGCAGCCAAGGACAGGGGGCGATCAATGAGCAGTTCTTC.

V usage is TRBV5-4 and J usage is TRBJ1-3; tentatively, D is TRBD1 (5 bases). Germline values: CDR1 SGHNT, CDR2 YYREEE (reference sequence). This CDR3 is 15 amino acids long. Trimming took 5 bases from V and 0 from J, leaving 12 bases between them. DNA for the CDR3: TGTGCCAGCAGTCTGGGGCCGAACTCTGGAAACACCATATATTTT. Protein sequence: CASSLGPNSGNTIYF.

There are a few counts of this clone. This chain connects TRBV24-1 to TRBJ2-3; 8 bases match TRBD2. The CDR3 sequence is 16 residues long. Trimming took 5 bases from V and 4 from J; bases not matched to a gene: 10. Germline V gives CDR1 KGHDR, CDR2 SFDVKD. In DNA, the CDR3 is TGTGCCACCAGTGGATCCGGGCCGGGGGGGGCAGATACGCAGTATTTT. It yields the protein CATSGSGPGGADTQYF.

This clone occurred once. Other DNA sequences from this sample encode an identical CDR3 as well. The chain recombines TRBV7-3 with TRBJ2-2, with a weak D call TRBD2 (5 bases). V shed 3 bases and J shed 1 base, with 9 bases lying between them. The CDR3 covers 15 residues. Germline V CDR1 and CDR2: SGHTA, FQGTGA. The CDR3 DNA reads TGTGCCAGCAGCTTGTCTAGCAGGAACACCGGGGAGCTGTTTTTT. It translates to CASSLSSRNTGELFF.

The rearrangement uses TRBV3-1 (or the pseudogene TRBV3-2) and TRBJ2-1, with 11 bases lining up with TRBD2. Germline loops: CDR1 LGHDT, CDR2 YNNKEL (reference sequence). Losses at the gene ends were 6 bases for V and 7 bases for J; bases not matched to a gene: 8. The CDR3 covers 15 residues. CDR3 DNA: TGTGCCAGCAGGCATTTAGCGGGGGGGCAGAATGAGCAGTTCTTC. Protein sequence: CASRHLAGGQNEQFF.

The chain has TRBV6-1 and TRBJ1-6, with TRBD1 identical over 7 bases. Germline V gene lookup returns CDR1 MNHNS and CDR2 SASEGT. Germline trimming cut 2 bases from V and 12 bases from J; bases unmatched to any gene: 4. This CDR3 region has 13 residues. CDR3 in DNA: TGTGCCAGCAGTGAACACAGGGGCCTACCCCTCCACTTT. This translates into CASSEHRGLPLHF.

The rearrangement links TRBV30 to TRBJ1-5; D is ambiguous. This CDR3 is 13 amino acids long. V gave up 0 bases and J gave up 6 bases, with 9 bases separating them. Germline V gene sequence: CDR1 GTSNPN, CDR2 SVGIG (reference sequence). The CDR3, as DNA: TGTGCCTGGAGTGTGTCGGGTGGTCAGCCCCAGCATTTT. This codes for CAWSVSGGQPQHF.